A selection of T cell receptor beta chains follows, all from one sample in a study of blood T cell repertoires in COVID-19. Sequencing was performed with immunoSEQ multiplex PCR; in TCRdb, only in-frame clones are kept and a portion is missing. Among about 240,000 clones listed, around four fifths were seen once. Input material: PBMCs or T cells enriched from blood (not recorded which). Every receptor here comes from a woman aged 40 to 55 who had been exposed to COVID-19. The CDR3 runs from the conserved cysteine through the conserved F or W. Each record gives: clone size, D gene, V gene, J gene, CDR3 DNA, CDR3 protein. The D gene is left open where the match is weak. Size is omitted from some rows. Given values are once, few, many or a class for expanded clones.

>-|-|TRBV5-6|TRBJ1-2
TGTGCCAGCAGCTTGTTCGTCAGAGGCAACTATGGCTACACCTTC
CASSLFVRGNYGYTF
>few|-|TRBV28|TRBJ1-2
TGTGCCAGCAGTTATGGGAGGGACTATGGCTACACCTTC
CASSYGRDYGYTF
>-|-|TRBV2|TRBJ1-5
TGTGCCAGCAGTGAAATGGGACAAGACAATCAGCCCCAGCATTTT
CASSEMGQDNQPQHF
>-|-|TRBV6-1|TRBJ1-6
TGTGCCAGCAGTGAATGGGGGGGCGTAAATTCACCCCTCCACTTT
CASSEWGGVNSPLHF
>-|-|TRBV9|TRBJ2-1
TGTGCCAGCAGCCCCCGGTCTCTACCCTCCTACAATGAGCAGTTCTTC
CASSPRSLPSYNEQFF
>-|TRBD1|TRBV2|TRBJ1-2
TGTGCCAGCAGTGGGAACAGGGGTGATGGCTACACCTTC
CASSGNRGDGYTF
>few|-|TRBV2|TRBJ1-1
TGTGCCAGCAGTGAACTGGGCCTATTGAACACTGAAGCTTTCTTT
CASSELGLLNTEAFF
>-|TRBD1|TRBV19|TRBJ1-5
TGTGCCAGTAGTCCAGGGGGGAGTCAGCCCCAGCATTTT
CASSPGGSQPQHF
>once|-|TRBV7-9|TRBJ2-1
TGTGCCAGCAGCCTTGGCAGGGGCCTTTACAATGAGCAGTTCTTC
CASSLGRGLYNEQFF
>-|-|TRBV29-1|TRBJ2-1
TGCAGCGTGTGGACAGACAATGAGCAGTTCTTC
CSVWTDNEQFF
>-|TRBD1|TRBV19|TRBJ2-6
TGTGCCAGTAGGCCCACTGGGACAGCCAGCGTCCTGACTTTC
CASRPTGTASVLTF
>-|-|TRBV27|TRBJ2-1
TGTGCCAGCAGTTTATCGTCGGGGACCTACAATGAGCAGTTCTTC
CASSLSSGTYNEQFF
>-|-|TRBV19|TRBJ1-2
TGTGCCAGTAGCGTCGGGGGGGATGGCTACACCTTC
CASSVGGDGYTF
>-|-|TRBV4-3|TRBJ1-1
TGCGCCAGCAGCCGGCAGGAGAACACTGAAGCTTTCTTT
CASSRQENTEAFF
>-|-|TRBV4-3|TRBJ1-1
TGCGCCAGCAGCCAAGATTGGGGGGGAGTAAGGACCACTGAAGCTTTCTTT
CASSQDWGGVRTTEAFF
>-|TRBD1|TRBV28|TRBJ1-5
TGTGCCAGCAGTTCCCGAGACAGGGGTAATCAGCCCCAGCATTTT
CASSSRDRGNQPQHF
>many|TRBD1|TRBV11-2|TRBJ1-2
TGTGCCAGCAGCGCGGCCGGGACAGGAAGAGATAGCTACACCTTC
CASSAAGTGRDSYTF
>-|TRBD1|TRBV28|TRBJ2-1
TGTGCCAGCAACGGAGCGTCCAGGGGGAAATACAATGAGCAGTTCTTC
CASNGASRGKYNEQFF
>few|TRBD2|TRBV5-4|TRBJ2-3
TGTGCCAGCAGCTCTACGACTAGCGGGGGGACCGATACGCAGTATTTT
CASSSTTSGGTDTQYF
>-|-|TRBV21-1|TRBJ2-3
TGTGCCAGCATCAAAGGGGCAGAGAGGAGGAGCACAGATACGCAGTATTTT
CASIKGAERRSTDTQYF
>once|TRBD1|TRBV27|TRBJ1-1
TGTGCCAGCAGGAGACAGGGCGGGAACACTGAAGCTTTCTTT
CASRRQGGNTEAFF
>-|-|TRBV19|TRBJ1-5
TGTGCCAGTAGTATTTCCGTGACAACCTCCCAGAGCAATCAGCCCCAGCATTTT
CASSISVTTSQSNQPQHF
>-|-|TRBV21-1|TRBJ2-5
TGTGCCAGCAGCAAAGTAGGGCGGGGCCCGGGTCAAGAGACCCAGTACTTC
CASSKVGRGPGQETQYF
>-|TRBD2|TRBV10-3|TRBJ2-3
TGTGCCATCACCACGATACTAGCGGGGGGCGCAGATACGCAGTATTTT
CAITTILAGGADTQYF
>-|-|TRBV29-1|TRBJ2-7
TGCAGCGTTGAAGATCTCCAGTCCTACGAGCAGTACTTC
CSVEDLQSYEQYF
>-|TRBD1|TRBV10-3|TRBJ1-1
TGTGCCATCAGTTCGGGCAGGGGGGACACTGAAGCTTTCTTT
CAISSGRGDTEAFF
>-|TRBD1|TRBV9|TRBJ2-7
TGTGCCAGCAGCGTAGGGGACAGTACCTCCTACGAGCAGTACTTC
CASSVGDSTSYEQYF
>once|TRBD1|TRBV19|TRBJ1-5
TGTGCCAGTAGCCTTACCGGGACAGGGAACAATCAGCCCCAGCATTTT
CASSLTGTGNNQPQHF
>few|-|TRBV5-1|TRBJ1-6
TGCGCCAGCAGCCTTAGCACGGTACAAGGCTCACCCCTCCACTTT
CASSLSTVQGSPLHF
>-|-|TRBV28|TRBJ1-1
TGTGCCAGCAGTTACACCCGCCGAGGAGCGAACACTGAAGCTTTCTTT
CASSYTRRGANTEAFF
>-|TRBD2|TRBV7-9|TRBJ2-3
TGTGCCAGCAGCACTAACGAGCGGGGGGAGACCACAGATACGCAGTATTTT
CASSTNERGETTDTQYF
>-|TRBD1|TRBV30|TRBJ1-2
TGTGCCTGGAGTTCGGGACAGGGAAATTATGGCTACACCTTC
CAWSSGQGNYGYTF
>-|-|TRBV3-1/TRBV3-2|TRBJ1-1
TGTGCCAGCAGCCAACTCCGGGACACTGAAGCTTTCTTT
CASSQLRDTEAFF
>-|TRBD1|TRBV19|TRBJ1-1
TGTGCCAGTAGGCTCCCCGGGACAGAGAACACTGAAGCTTTCTTT
CASRLPGTENTEAFF
>-|TRBD1|TRBV5-1|TRBJ1-6
TGCGCCAGCAGCCGCGGACAGGGGGATTCACCCCTCCACTTT
CASSRGQGDSPLHF
>-|TRBD2|TRBV3-1/TRBV3-2|TRBJ2-5
TGTGCCAGCAGCGGCCGGGTAGCGGGGGATGAGACCCAGTACTTC
CASSGRVAGDETQYF
>-|TRBD1|TRBV19|TRBJ1-2
TGTGCCAGTAGTCCCGACCCGACAGGGGCAGGCGGCTACACCTTC
CASSPDPTGAGGYTF
>-|-|TRBV19|TRBJ1-2
TGTGCCAGTAGTCCAGCCGGACGCCGCGAGGGAGGCTACACCTTC
CASSPAGRREGGYTF
>-|-|TRBV7-9|TRBJ2-2
TGTGCCAGCAGCTTACCCAGGGTTTTGACGAACACCGGGGAGCTGTTTTTT
CASSLPRVLTNTGELFF
>-|-|TRBV27|TRBJ1-5
TGTGCCAGCAGTTTTTCGGCGGATAGCAATCAGCCCCAGCATTTT
CASSFSADSNQPQHF
>-|-|TRBV28|TRBJ2-2
TGTGCCAGCAGTCCGAGCCAGGGGAACACCGGGGAGCTGTTTTTT
CASSPSQGNTGELFF
>-|TRBD2|TRBV4-1|TRBJ2-1
TGCGCCAGCAGCCAGGCCGCGGGGGGCTGGGAGCAGTTCTTC
CASSQAAGGWEQFF
>-|TRBD2|TRBV14|TRBJ2-7
TGTGCCAGCAGCCAGAAGGGACTAGCTAACGAGCAGTACTTC
CASSQKGLANEQYF
>-|-|TRBV3-1/TRBV3-2|TRBJ2-7
TGTGCCAGCAGCCCCCAGACTGAGACCTACGAGCAGTACTTC
CASSPQTETYEQYF
>-|-|TRBV10-3|TRBJ1-2
TGTGCCATCAGTGGTTCAGCGGCCTATGGCTACACCTTC
CAISGSAAYGYTF
>-|-|TRBV7-2|TRBJ1-2
TGTGCCAGCAGCTTAGGGGGGGTTTATGGCTACACCTTC
CASSLGGVYGYTF
>-|TRBD1|TRBV13|TRBJ2-7
TGTGCCAGCAGCCTCGGGGACAGTTCCTACGAGCAGTACTTC
CASSLGDSSYEQYF
>-|-|TRBV11-2|TRBJ2-7
TGTGCCAGCAGCTTAGAGAGGTCCCGGACATATTCCTACGAGCAGTACTTC
CASSLERSRTYSYEQYF
>-|TRBD1|TRBV19|TRBJ2-7
TGTGCCAGTAGCACTGGGACAGGTAAAATTATCGAGCAGTACTTC
CASSTGTGKIIEQYF
>-|TRBD1|TRBV7-3|TRBJ1-1
TGTGCCAGCAGCTCAGGGGGCGGGCGTACTGAAGCTTTCTTT
CASSSGGGRTEAFF
>many|-|TRBV6-1|TRBJ1-1
TGTGCCAGCAGTGAGGCCTCACAAGCTTTCTTT
CASSEASQAFF
>-|-|TRBV30|TRBJ1-1
TGTGCCTGGAACGGACTTACGAACACTGAAGCTTTCTTT
CAWNGLTNTEAFF
>-|-|TRBV28|TRBJ2-5
TGTGCCAGCAGTGCCGGGGGGCGGGAGGAGACCCAGTACTTC
CASSAGGREETQYF
>-|-|TRBV27|TRBJ2-5
TGTGCCAGCAGCCCCCTTGCGGGGCAGGCGAAACAAGAGACCCAGTACTTC
CASSPLAGQAKQETQYF
>-|-|TRBV2|TRBJ1-1
TGTGCCAGCACCGACAGCAGGGAAACTGAAGCTTTCTTT
CASTDSRETEAFF
>once|-|TRBV7-9|TRBJ1-5
TGTGCCAGCAGCGCAATCTGGGGCCCGGACCAGCCCCAGCATTTT
CASSAIWGPDQPQHF
>few|TRBD1|TRBV10-3|TRBJ2-2
TGTGCCATCAGGGGGACAGGGAGGACCACCGGGGAGCTGTTTTTT
CAIRGTGRTTGELFF